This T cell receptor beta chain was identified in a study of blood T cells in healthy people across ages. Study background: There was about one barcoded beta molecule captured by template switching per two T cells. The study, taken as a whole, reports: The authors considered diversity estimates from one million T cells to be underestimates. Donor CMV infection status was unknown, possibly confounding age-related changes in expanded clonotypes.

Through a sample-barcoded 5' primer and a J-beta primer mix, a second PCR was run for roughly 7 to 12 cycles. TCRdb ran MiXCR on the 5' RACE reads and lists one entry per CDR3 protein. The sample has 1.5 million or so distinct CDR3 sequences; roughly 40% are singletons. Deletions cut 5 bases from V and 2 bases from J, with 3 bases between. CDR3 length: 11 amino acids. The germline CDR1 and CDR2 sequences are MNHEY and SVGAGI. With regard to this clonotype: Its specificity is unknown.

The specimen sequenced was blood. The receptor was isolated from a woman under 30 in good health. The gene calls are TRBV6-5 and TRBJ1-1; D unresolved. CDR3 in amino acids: CASSHNTEAFF. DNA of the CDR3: TGTGCCAGCAGTCATAACACTGAAGCTTTCTTT.